The clone carrying this T cell receptor beta chain was found a few times. The antigen is unknown. This entry is derived from a study of T cells in Graves' hyperthyroidism and ophthalmopathy. Study overall: Before any treatment, at initial diagnosis, peripheral blood was collected.

Amplified TCR beta CDR3 regions derived from RNA transcripts. HTBI primers were employed in a first-round RT-PCR of the TCR CDR3. TCRdb re-analysed the multiplex PCR reads in MiXCR, keeping a single row per CDR3 protein. The table lists 340,000 or so distinct CDR3 sequences, about 20% of them singletons. Broader study findings: The majority of expanded thyroid clonotypes above 0.001 also appeared in blood.

The CDR3 covers 14 residues. V was shortened by 0 bases and J by 9 bases, with 10 bases between the two germline ends. Germline V gene data show CDR1 as SGHRS and CDR2 as YFSETQ. Sequencing was carried out using blood. This TCR was recovered from a woman aged 45-65 years with Graves' hyperthyroidism. V is TRBV5-1 and J is TRBJ1-6, with D possibly matching TRBD1 (5 bases). The CDR3 here is CASSLASTVSPLHF. For the CDR3, the DNA is TGCGCCAGCAGCTTGGCCTCGACAGTTTCACCCCTCCACTTT.